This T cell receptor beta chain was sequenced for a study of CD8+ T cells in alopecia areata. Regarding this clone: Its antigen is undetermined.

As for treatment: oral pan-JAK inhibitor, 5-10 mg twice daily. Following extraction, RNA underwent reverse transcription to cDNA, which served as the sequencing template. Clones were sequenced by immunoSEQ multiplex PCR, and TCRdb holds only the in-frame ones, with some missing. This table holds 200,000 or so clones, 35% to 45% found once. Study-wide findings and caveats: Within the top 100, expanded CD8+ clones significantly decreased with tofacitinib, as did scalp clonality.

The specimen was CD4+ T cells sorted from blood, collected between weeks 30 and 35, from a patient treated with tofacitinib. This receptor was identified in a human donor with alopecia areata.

Here the CDR3 DNA reads TGTGCCAGCTCCCGACTAGCGGGAGGATCAGGCTCCTACGAGCAGTACTTC. Residues: CASSRLAGGSGSYEQYF. The rearrangement uses TRBV9 and TRBJ2-7; TRBD2 aligns across 13 bases. V dropped 7 bases and J dropped 0; count of bases not matched to a gene: 10. The CDR3 length is 17 residues. CDR1 is SGDLS, CDR2 YYNGEE, per germline.